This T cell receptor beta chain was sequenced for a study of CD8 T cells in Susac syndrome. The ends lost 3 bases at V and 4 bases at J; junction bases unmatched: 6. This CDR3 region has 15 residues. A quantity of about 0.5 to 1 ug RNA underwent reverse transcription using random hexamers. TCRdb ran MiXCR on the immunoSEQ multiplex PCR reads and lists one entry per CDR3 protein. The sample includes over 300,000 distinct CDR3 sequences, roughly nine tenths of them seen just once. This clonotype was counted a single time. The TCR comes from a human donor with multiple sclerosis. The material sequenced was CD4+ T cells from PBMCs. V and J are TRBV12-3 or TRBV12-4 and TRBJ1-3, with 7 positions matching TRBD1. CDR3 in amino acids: CASSLSGGSGNTIYF. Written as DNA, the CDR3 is TGTGCCAGCAGTTTGTCAGGGGGTTCGGGAAACACCATATATTTT.